Presented here are 5 T cell receptor beta chains from one specimen sequenced in a study of blood T cell repertoires in COVID-19. Clones were read by immunoSEQ multiplex PCR, and TCRdb kept only the in-frame ones, dropping some. The data hold roughly 300,000 clones, with approximately 86% observed a single time. The specimen was PBMCs or T cells enriched from blood (not recorded which). The receptor set was obtained from a woman aged 40 to 50 with acute COVID-19.

This chain connects TRBV9 to TRBJ2-3; 7 bases line up with TRBD2. The CDR3 runs 15 residues. CDR1 and CDR2 (germline): SGDLS, YYNGEE. J was trimmed by 6 bases and V by 0 bases; bases with no gene match: 7. This CDR3 is CASSVGWEGLDTQYF. CDR3 coding DNA: TGTGCCAGCAGCGTAGGGTGGGAGGGCCTGGATACGCAGTATTTT.

The chain's CDR3 is CASSRGTPLSGNTIYF. In DNA, the CDR3 is TGTGCCAGCAGTCGAGGGACTCCCCTCTCTGGAAACACCATATATTTT. The V call is TRBV6-6, the J call TRBJ1-3, with a tentative D call TRBD1 (5 bases). CDR3 size: 16 residues. Germline lookup yields CDR1 MNHNY and CDR2 SVGAGI (reference sequence). The V and J ends lost 5 bases and 0 bases respectively, with 14 bases between them.

This sequence joins TRBV2 and TRBJ1-1; 8 nucleotides agree with TRBD1. The CDR3 loop spans 14 amino acids. J lost 1 base, V lost 6 bases, and 4 bases had no gene match. CDR1 and CDR2 from the germline V gene are SNHLY and FYNNEI. The CDR3 protein is CASRDGQGNTEAFF. The CDR3 DNA reads TGTGCCAGCAGGGACGGACAGGGGAACACTGAAGCTTTCTTT.

The chain is built from TRBV29-1 and TRBJ2-5; 9 positions match TRBD1. Germline CDR1 reads SQVTM; CDR2 reads ANQGSEA. The CDR3 loop spans 14 amino acids. V gave up 7 bases and J gave up 5 bases; unmatched junction bases: 11. CDR3 sequence: CSASDYGQGETQYF. The CDR3 DNA reads as TGCAGCGCGAGTGACTACGGACAGGGGGAGACCCAGTACTTC.

The chain combines TRBV6-1 with TRBJ1-5; 7 nucleotides agree with TRBD1. J gave up 0 bases and V 6 bases, and 14 bases lay outside the gene matches. Germline CDR1 MNHNS, CDR2 SASEGT. CDR3 length: 18 residues. This CDR3 is CASRELTGNKNSNQPQHF. The CDR3 DNA follows: TGTGCCAGCAGGGAACTGACAGGGAATAAGAATAGCAATCAGCCCCAGCATTTT.